These 19 T cell receptor beta chains share one sample of origin, sequenced in a study of cytomegalovirus exposure and HLA in healthy donors. 13 Jbeta primers and 60 Vbeta primers were used for the PCR. Profiling relied on immunoSEQ multiplex PCR, and the TCRdb table lists in-frame clones only, not all of them. Seen in this sample are 150,000 to 200,000 clones; the ten most common clones hold about 0.8%. Sequenced input: PBMCs. The receptors come from a woman aged 18-35 years in good health and CMV-seropositive.

This chain connects TRBV10-3 to TRBJ1-2; 11 bases are a match to TRBD1. The CDR3 spans 14 residues. The germline CDR1 and CDR2 sequences are ENHRY and SYGVKD. V was clipped by 8 bases and J by 7 bases; unmatched bases: 9. CDR3 in amino acids: CAISGTGGSGGYTF. The CDR3 nucleotides read TGTGCCATCTCCGGGACAGGGGGATCGGGTGGCTACACCTTC.

The DNA for the CDR3 is TGCGCCAGCAGCCAAGAGCTCTCCGGACAGCCAAACTATGGCTACACCTTC. Protein: CASSQELSGQPNYGYTF. The V and J genes are TRBV4-1 and TRBJ1-2, with D possibly TRBD1 on 6 matching bases. The V gene lost 0 bases and the J gene lost 2 bases, with 16 bases spanning the gap. From germline, CDR1 is MGHRA and CDR2 YSYEKL. The CDR3 consists of 17 residues.

This rearrangement joins TRBV9 to TRBJ2-1; 11 bases fit TRBD2. The V gene end was trimmed by 0 bases and the J gene end by 7 bases; junction bases not matched to a gene: 6. Germline V lookup: CDR1 SGDLS, CDR2 YYNGEE. The CDR3 loop spans 16 amino acids. This CDR3 reads CASSVAPGTSGNEQFF. The CDR3 nucleotides are TGTGCCAGCAGCGTAGCCCCCGGGACTAGCGGAAATGAGCAGTTCTTC.

The J gene is TRBJ2-7, the V gene TRBV6-5, with unresolved D. Germline CDR1 is MNHEY and CDR2 is SVGAGI. The CDR3 is 11 residues long. V was clipped by 2 bases and J by 7 bases, with 6 bases between them. The CDR3 is CASSYGQEQYF. The CDR3 DNA reads TGTGCCAGCAGTTACGGCCAGGAGCAGTACTTC.

The rearrangement joins TRBV4-1 to TRBJ1-1; D remains unclear. CDR1 MGHRA and CDR2 YSYEKL come from the germline V gene. Trimming pared 4 bases from V and 5 bases from J, leaving 17 bases between. This CDR3 is built from 15 residues. For the CDR3, the DNA is TGCGCCAGCAGCCTCGGACCCGCCAGCGGAACTGAAGCTTTCTTT. This gives the protein CASSLGPASGTEAFF.

The V call is TRBV29-1, the J call TRBJ1-1; D not certain. Germline V gives CDR1 SQVTM, CDR2 ANQGSEA. Trimming took 1 base from V and 5 from J, leaving 11 bases between them. CDR3 size: 13 residues. CDR3 residues: CSVEVGRGTEAFF. The CDR3 coding sequence is TGCAGCGTTGAAGTGGGCAGAGGGACTGAAGCTTTCTTT.

The V and J genes are TRBV5-7 and TRBJ2-5, with TRBD1 as a possible D gene (7 bases). TRBV5-7 is known as an ORF, though its function is uncertain. The V end was cut by 4 bases, the J end by 12 bases, with 19 bases between. This CDR3 contains 13 residues. This chain's CDR3 is CASSGGGGPKEYF. The CDR3 coding sequence is TGTGCCAGCAGCGGAGGAGGGGGCCCTAAGGAGTACTTC.

The gene calls are TRBV7-8 and TRBJ2-1; D ambiguous. Germline V gene sequence: CDR1 SGHVS, CDR2 FQNEAQ. The CDR3 loop spans 14 amino acids. Trimming removed 9 bases from V and 0 bases from J, with 12 bases in between. In DNA, the CDR3 is TGTGCCAGTTCCCTCTACAGCTCCTACAATGAGCAGTTCTTC. It codes for CASSLYSSYNEQFF.

CDR3 protein: CASRGDGRVYEQYF. The CDR3 nucleotides are TGTGCCAGCAGAGGGGACGGGAGAGTCTACGAGCAGTACTTC. The rearrangement links TRBV2 to TRBJ2-5; D is possibly TRBD2 (6 bases). The J call may be faulty, since TRBJ2-7 better matches the DNA end. This CDR3 spans 14 amino acids. CDR1 and CDR2 from the germline V gene are SNHLY and FYNNEI.

The V call is TRBV4-1, the J call TRBJ1-6; maybe TRBD1 (5 bases). The V end was cut by 1 base, the J end by 1 base, with 8 bases between. This CDR3 is 16 amino acids long. The germline V gene encodes CDR1 MGHRA and CDR2 YSYEKL. The CDR3 DNA sequence: TGCGCCAGCAGCCAAGTGGGGGGTTCCTATAATTCACCCCTCCACTTT. Translated, it gives CASSQVGGSYNSPLHF.

The chain has TRBV5-1 and TRBJ2-5; D gene ambiguous. The CDR3 has 14 amino acids. The V gene's germline CDR1 is SGHRS and CDR2 YFSETQ. Trimming cost V 2 bases and J 2 bases, with 10 bases left between them. CDR3 in amino acids: CASSFSRSQETQYF. The CDR3 DNA reads as TGCGCCAGCAGCTTCTCGCGTTCACAAGAGACCCAGTACTTC.

The chain combines TRBV5-6 with TRBJ2-7, with 7 bases matching TRBD2. V trimming: 3 bases; J trimming: 0 bases; junction bases outside the gene matches: 9. Germline V gene lookup returns CDR1 SGHDT and CDR2 YYEEEE. This CDR3 comprises 16 residues. The CDR3 nucleotides are TGTGCCAGCAGCTCGCGGGGGAGGGCGATCTCCTACGAGCAGTACTTC. The encoded protein is CASSSRGRAISYEQYF.

The J gene is TRBJ2-3, the V gene TRBV10-3; D is unresolved. This CDR3 has 15 amino acids. V lost 6 bases, J lost 5 bases, and 18 bases lay in between. The germline V gene has CDR1 ENHRY and CDR2 SYGVKD. Here the CDR3 DNA reads TGTGCCATCAGGGTAAAGACCCAGGCAGGAGATACGCAGTATTTT. Amino acid sequence: CAIRVKTQAGDTQYF.

The CDR3 is CASSSQELAGVLYEQYF. CDR3 nucleotides: TGTGCCAGCAGCTCCCAGGAATTAGCGGGAGTACTCTACGAGCAGTACTTC. The chain combines TRBV11-2 with TRBJ2-7; 9 bases line up with TRBD2. V shed 4 bases, J shed 3 bases, and the junction held 13 bases outside the gene matches. Looked up from germline, CDR1 is SGHAT and CDR2 is FQNNGV. CDR3 length equals 17 residues.

The genes are TRBV5-6 and TRBJ2-7, with 8 bases fitting TRBD2. With 0 bases clipped from V and 0 bases from J, the junction kept 8 bases outside the gene matches. Germline V CDR1 and CDR2: SGHDT, YYEEEE. The CDR3 runs to 17 residues. Here the CDR3 DNA reads TGTGCCAGCAGCTTGGGGAGGAGGACTAGCTTCTCCTACGAGCAGTACTTC. Protein product: CASSLGRRTSFSYEQYF.

J is TRBJ2-5 and V is TRBV4-2, with D possibly being TRBD1 (6 bases). This CDR3 is 17 amino acids long. Germline CDR1 reads LGHNA; CDR2 reads YNFKEQ. Trimming stripped 0 bases from V and 2 bases from J, with 16 bases between. Written as DNA, the CDR3 is TGTGCCAGCAGCCAAGATGTTCTGTTGGACAGTCAAGAGACCCAGTACTTC. It encodes CASSQDVLLDSQETQYF.

This chain uses TRBV9 with TRBJ1-1, with 8 bases lining up with TRBD1. The CDR3 runs to 14 residues. Losses at the gene ends were 5 bases for V and 1 base for J; bases not matched to a gene: 4. CDR1 is SGDLS, CDR2 YYNGEE, per germline. CDR3: CASSTGQANTEAFF. The CDR3 coding sequence is TGTGCCAGCAGTACGGGACAGGCGAACACTGAAGCTTTCTTT.

The rearrangement joins TRBV27 to TRBJ1-2; weak D call: TRBD1 (6 bases). Germline values: CDR1 MNHEY, CDR2 SMNVEV (reference sequence). The ends were cut back, 5 bases at V and 4 bases at J, with 11 bases in the middle. The CDR3 consists of 13 residues. The CDR3 bases are TGTGCCAGCAGTCCGACAGGCGGCTATGGCTACACCTTC. Protein sequence: CASSPTGGYGYTF.

The gene calls are TRBV5-1 and TRBJ2-7; TRBD2 matches at 10 bases. V trimming: 4 bases; J trimming: 6 bases; junction bases outside the gene matches: 10. Germline CDR1 reads SGHRS; CDR2 reads YFSETQ. This CDR3 spans 15 amino acids. DNA of the CDR3: TGCGCCAGCAGCCTAGGGACTAGCGCGGCGGGCGAGCAGTACTTC. Translated: CASSLGTSAAGEQYF.